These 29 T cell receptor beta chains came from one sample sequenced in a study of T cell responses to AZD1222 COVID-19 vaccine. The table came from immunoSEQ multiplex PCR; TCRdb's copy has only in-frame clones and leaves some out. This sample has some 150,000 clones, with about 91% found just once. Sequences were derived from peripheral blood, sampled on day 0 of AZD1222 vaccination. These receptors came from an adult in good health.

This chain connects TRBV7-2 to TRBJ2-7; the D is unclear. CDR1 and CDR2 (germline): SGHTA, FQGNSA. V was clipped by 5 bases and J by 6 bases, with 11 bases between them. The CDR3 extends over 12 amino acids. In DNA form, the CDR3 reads TGTGCCAGCAGCCCCACGGCCCCCGAGCAGTACTTC. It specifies CASSPTAPEQYF.

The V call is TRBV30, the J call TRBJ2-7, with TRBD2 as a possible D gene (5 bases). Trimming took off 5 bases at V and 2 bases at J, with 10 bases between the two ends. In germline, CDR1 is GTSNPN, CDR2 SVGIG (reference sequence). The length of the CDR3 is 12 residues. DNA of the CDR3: TGTGCCTGGGGCGGACTTACCTACGAGCAGTACTTC. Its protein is CAWGGLTYEQYF.

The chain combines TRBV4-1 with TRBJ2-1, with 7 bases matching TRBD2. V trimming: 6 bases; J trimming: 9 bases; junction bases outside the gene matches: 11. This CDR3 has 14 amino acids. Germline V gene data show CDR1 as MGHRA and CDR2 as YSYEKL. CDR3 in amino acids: CASRVRGEDGEQFF. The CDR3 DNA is TGCGCCAGCAGGGTTCGGGGGGAGGACGGTGAGCAGTTCTTC.

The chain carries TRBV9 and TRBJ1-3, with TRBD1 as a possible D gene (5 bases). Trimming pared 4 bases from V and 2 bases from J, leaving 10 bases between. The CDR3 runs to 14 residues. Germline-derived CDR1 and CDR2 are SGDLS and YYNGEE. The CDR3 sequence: CASSTGDPGNTIYF. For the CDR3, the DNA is TGTGCCAGCAGCACTGGGGACCCTGGAAACACCATATATTTT.

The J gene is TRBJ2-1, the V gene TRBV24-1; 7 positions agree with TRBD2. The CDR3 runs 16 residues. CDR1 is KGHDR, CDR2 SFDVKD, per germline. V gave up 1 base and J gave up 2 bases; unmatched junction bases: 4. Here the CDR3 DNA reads TGTGCCACCAGTGATTTAGGGCTAGCGGCCTACAATGAGCAGTTCTTC. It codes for CATSDLGLAAYNEQFF.

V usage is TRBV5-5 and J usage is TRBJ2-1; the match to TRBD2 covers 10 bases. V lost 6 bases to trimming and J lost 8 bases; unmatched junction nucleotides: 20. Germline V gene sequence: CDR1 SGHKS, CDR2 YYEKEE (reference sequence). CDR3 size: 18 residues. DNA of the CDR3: TGTGCCAGCACCAAAATCGGGACTAGCGCCCACAGCGGCTATGAGCAGTTCTTC. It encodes CASTKIGTSAHSGYEQFF.

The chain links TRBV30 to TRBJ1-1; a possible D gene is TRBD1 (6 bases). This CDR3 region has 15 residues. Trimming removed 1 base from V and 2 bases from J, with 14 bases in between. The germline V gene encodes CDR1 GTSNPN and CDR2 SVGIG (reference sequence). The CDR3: CAWSATTGRNTEAFF. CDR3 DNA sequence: TGTGCCTGGAGTGCCACGACAGGCCGAAACACTGAAGCTTTCTTT.

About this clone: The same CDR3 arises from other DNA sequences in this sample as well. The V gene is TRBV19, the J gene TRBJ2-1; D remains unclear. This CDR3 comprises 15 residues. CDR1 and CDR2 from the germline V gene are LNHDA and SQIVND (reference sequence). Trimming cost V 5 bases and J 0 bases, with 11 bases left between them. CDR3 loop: CASSPDRSSYNEQFF. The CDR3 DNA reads TGTGCCAGTAGTCCCGACCGGAGCTCCTACAATGAGCAGTTCTTC.

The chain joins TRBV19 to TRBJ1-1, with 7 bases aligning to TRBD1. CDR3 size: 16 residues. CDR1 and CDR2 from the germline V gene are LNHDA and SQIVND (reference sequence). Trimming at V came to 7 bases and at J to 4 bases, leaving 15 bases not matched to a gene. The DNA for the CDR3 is TGTGCCAGTAATTTGATAGGGGGCTATAGTAGCACTGAAGCTTTCTTT. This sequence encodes CASNLIGGYSSTEAFF.

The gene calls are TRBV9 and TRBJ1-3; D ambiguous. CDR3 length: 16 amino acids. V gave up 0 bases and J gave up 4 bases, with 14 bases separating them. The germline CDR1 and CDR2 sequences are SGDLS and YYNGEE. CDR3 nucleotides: TGTGCCAGCAGCGTAGCGGAAGGCCTGGGGGGAAACACCATATATTTT. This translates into CASSVAEGLGGNTIYF. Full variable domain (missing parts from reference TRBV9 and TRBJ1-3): DSGVTQTPKHLITATGQRVTLRCSPRSGDLSVYWYQQSLDQGLQFLIQYYNGEERAKGNILERFSAQQFPDLHSELNLSSLELGDSALYFCASSVAEGLGGNTIYFGEGSWLTVV.

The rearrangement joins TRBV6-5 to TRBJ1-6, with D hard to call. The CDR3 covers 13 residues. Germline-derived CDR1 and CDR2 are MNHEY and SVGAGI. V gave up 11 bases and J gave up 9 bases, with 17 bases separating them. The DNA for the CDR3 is TGTGCCTTACTCGAGTCGCGGGGTTCACCCCTCCACTTT. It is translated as CALLESRGSPLHF.

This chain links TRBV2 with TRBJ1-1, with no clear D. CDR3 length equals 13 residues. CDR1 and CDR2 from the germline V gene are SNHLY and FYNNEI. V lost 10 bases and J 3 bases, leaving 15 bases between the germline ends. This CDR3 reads CATYRAVHTEAFF. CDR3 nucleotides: TGTGCCACCTATAGGGCGGTGCACACTGAAGCTTTCTTT.

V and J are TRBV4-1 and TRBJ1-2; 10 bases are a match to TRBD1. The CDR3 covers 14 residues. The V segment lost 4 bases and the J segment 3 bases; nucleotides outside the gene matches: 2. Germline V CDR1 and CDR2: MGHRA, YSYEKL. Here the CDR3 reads CASSPGQGDYGYTF. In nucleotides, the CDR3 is TGCGCCAGCAGCCCTGGACAGGGGGACTATGGCTACACCTTC.

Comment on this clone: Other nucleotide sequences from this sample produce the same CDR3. The CDR3 loop is CASSPSENTEAFF. The CDR3 DNA sequence: TGTGCCAGCTCACCAAGCGAGAACACTGAAGCTTTCTTT. The rearrangement uses TRBV18 and TRBJ1-1; D gene ambiguous. From germline, CDR1 is KGHSH and CDR2 LQKENI. V lost 2 bases to trimming and J lost 1 base, with 5 bases between them. The CDR3 contains 13 residues.

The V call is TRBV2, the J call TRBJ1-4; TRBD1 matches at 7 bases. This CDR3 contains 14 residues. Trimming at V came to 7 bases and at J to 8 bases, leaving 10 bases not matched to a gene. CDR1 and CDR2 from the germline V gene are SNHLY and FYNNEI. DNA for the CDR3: TGTGCCAGCACCTTTGACAGGGTTCGCGAAAAACTGTTTTTT. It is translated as CASTFDRVREKLFF.

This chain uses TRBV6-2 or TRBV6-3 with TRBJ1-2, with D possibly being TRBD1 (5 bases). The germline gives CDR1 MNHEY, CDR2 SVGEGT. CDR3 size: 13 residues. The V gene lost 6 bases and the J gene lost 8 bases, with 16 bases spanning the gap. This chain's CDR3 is CASSRTRVGGYTF. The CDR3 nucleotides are TGTGCCAGCAGCCGGACCAGGGTTGGAGGCTACACCTTC.

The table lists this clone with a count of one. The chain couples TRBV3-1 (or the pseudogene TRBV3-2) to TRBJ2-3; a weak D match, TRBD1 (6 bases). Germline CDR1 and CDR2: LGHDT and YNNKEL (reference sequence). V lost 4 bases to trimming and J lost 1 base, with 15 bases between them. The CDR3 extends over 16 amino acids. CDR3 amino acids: CASSRSQGPGTDTQYF. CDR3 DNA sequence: TGTGCCAGCAGCCGCTCGCAGGGGCCGGGCACAGATACGCAGTATTTT.

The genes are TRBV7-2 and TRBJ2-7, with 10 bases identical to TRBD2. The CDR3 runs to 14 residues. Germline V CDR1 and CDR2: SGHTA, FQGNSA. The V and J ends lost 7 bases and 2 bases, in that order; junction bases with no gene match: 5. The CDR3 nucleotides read TGTGCCAGCACAGGACTAGCGGTCGCCTACGAGCAGTACTTC. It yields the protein CASTGLAVAYEQYF.

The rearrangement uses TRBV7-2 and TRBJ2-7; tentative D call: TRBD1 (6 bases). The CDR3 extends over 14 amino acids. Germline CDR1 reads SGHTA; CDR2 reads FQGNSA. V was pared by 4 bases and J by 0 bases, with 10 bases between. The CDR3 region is CASSSMTGSYEQYF. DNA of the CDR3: TGTGCCAGCAGCTCAATGACAGGCTCCTACGAGCAGTACTTC. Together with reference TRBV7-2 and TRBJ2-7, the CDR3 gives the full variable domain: GAGVSQSPSNKVTEKGKDVELRCDPISGHTALYWYRQSLGQGLEFLIYFQGNSAPDKSGLPSDRFSAERTGGSVSTLTIQRTQQEDSAVYLCASSSMTGSYEQYFGPGTRLTVT.

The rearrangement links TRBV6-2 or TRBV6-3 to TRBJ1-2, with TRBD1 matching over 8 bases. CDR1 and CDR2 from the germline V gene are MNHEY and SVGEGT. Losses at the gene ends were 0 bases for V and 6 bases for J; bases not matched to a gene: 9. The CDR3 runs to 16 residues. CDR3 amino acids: CASSYSSRQGKDGYTF. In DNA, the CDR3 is TGTGCCAGCAGTTACTCGTCCCGACAGGGGAAGGATGGCTACACCTTC.

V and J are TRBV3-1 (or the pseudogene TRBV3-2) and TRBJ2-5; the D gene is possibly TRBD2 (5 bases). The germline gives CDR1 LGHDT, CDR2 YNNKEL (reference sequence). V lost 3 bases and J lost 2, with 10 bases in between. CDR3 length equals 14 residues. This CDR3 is CASSQDWSQETQYF. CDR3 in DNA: TGTGCCAGCAGCCAGGACTGGAGTCAAGAGACCCAGTACTTC.

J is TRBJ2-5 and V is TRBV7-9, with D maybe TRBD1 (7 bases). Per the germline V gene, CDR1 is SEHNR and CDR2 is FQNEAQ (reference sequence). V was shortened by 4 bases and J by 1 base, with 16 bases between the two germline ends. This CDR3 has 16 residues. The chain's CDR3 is CASSSRDSIPQETQYF. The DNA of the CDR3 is TGTGCCAGCAGCTCGCGGGACAGCATCCCCCAAGAGACCCAGTACTTC.

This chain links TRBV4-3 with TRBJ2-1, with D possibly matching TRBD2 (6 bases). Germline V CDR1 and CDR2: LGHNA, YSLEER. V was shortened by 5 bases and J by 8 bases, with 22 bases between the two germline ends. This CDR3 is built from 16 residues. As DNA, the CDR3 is TGCGCCAGCAGCAGATCCCGGGACTCAAGCAGCCATGAGCAGTTCTTC. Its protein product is CASSRSRDSSSHEQFF.

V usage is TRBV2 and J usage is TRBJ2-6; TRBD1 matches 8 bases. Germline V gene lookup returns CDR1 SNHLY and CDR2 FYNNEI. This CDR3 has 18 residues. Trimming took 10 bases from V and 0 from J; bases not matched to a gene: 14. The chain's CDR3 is CAKATQDRVSSGANVLTF. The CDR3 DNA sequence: TGTGCCAAGGCAACCCAGGACAGGGTTAGCTCTGGGGCCAACGTCCTGACTTTC.

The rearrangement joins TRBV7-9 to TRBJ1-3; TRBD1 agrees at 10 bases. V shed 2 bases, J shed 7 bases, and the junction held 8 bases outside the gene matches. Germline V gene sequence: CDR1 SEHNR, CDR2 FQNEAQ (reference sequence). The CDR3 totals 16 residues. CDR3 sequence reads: CASSLLVTGGANTIYF. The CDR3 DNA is TGTGCCAGCAGCTTACTTGTGACAGGGGGCGCGAACACCATATATTTT. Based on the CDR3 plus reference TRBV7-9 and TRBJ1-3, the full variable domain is DTGVSQNPRHKITKRGQNVTFRCDPISEHNRLYWYRQTLGQGPEFLTYFQNEAQLEKSRLLSDRFSAERPKGSFSTLEIQRTEQGDSAMYLCASSLLVTGGANTIYFGEGSWLTVV.

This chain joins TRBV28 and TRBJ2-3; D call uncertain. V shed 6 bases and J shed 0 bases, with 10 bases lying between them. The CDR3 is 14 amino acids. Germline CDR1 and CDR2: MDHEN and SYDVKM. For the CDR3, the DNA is TGTGCCAGCAGCCCCCATGGGAGCACAGATACGCAGTATTTT. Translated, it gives CASSPHGSTDTQYF.

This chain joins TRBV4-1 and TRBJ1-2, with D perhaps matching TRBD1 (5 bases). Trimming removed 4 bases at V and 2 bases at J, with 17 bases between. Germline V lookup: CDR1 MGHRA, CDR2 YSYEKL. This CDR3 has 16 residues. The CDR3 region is CASSPVYKDKNYGYTF. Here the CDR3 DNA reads TGCGCCAGCAGCCCTGTGTATAAGGACAAGAACTATGGCTACACCTTC.

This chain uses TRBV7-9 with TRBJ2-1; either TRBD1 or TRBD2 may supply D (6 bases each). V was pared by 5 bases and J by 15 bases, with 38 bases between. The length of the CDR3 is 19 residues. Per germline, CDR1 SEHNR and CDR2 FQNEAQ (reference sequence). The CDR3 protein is CASSKGRDNNSGGALWVFF. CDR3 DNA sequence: TGTGCCAGCAGCAAAGGGCGGGACAACAATAGCGGAGGCGCGTTATGGGTGTTCTTC.

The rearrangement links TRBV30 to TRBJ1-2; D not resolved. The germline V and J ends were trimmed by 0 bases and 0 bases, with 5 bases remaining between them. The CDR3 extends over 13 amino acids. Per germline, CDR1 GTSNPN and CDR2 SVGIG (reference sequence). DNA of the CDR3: TGTGCCTGGAGTGTTGAAGCTAACTATGGCTACACCTTC. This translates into CAWSVEANYGYTF.